A single sample is the source of the 9 T cell receptor beta chains below, sequenced in a study of human T cells and chemical hapten exposure. Time point indicated: patch test 1, 2 weeks after DPC sensitization. Treatment specified: therapeutic diphenylcyclopropenone sensitization with weekly scalp DPC. TCRdb analysed the RACE reads with MiXCR anew, one entry per CDR3 protein. Here the sample spans around 99,000 distinct CDR3 sequences, 9.5% to 15% being singletons. Here the sequenced sample was whole blood, taken in connection with sensitization to the hapten diphenylcyclopropenone (DPC). These receptor sequences come from a woman between 40 and 50 years old with alopecia areata. Some clones in this sample may be carry-over from other donors' samples.

There are a few counts of this clonotype. The V call is TRBV19, the J call TRBJ2-7; D might be TRBD1 (6 bases). The CDR3 is 16 amino acids. Germline V gene lookup returns CDR1 LNHDA and CDR2 SQIVND (reference sequence). The V gene lost 5 bases and the J gene lost 0 bases, with 17 bases spanning the gap. The CDR3 DNA follows: TGTGCCAGTAGTTCCCGGACAGCCCCAAGCTCCTACGAGCAGTACTTC. Encoded protein: CASSSRTAPSSYEQYF.

This clonotype was observed at least ten times. The V and J genes are TRBV6-2 or TRBV6-3 and TRBJ2-5; D is unresolved. CDR1 MNHEY and CDR2 SVGEGT come from the germline V gene. Deletions cut 6 bases from V and 5 bases from J, with 13 bases between. The CDR3 covers 13 residues. The CDR3 loop is CASSGRLLETQYF. CDR3 coding DNA: TGTGCCAGCAGCGGCCGTCTGCTGGAGACCCAGTACTTC.

This CDR3 is CASSPRGGSNEQFF. The CDR3 nucleotides are TGTGCCAGCAGCCCCCGCGGGGGGAGCAATGAGCAGTTCTTC. The J gene is TRBJ2-1, the V gene TRBV3-1, with 8 bases that match TRBD2. CDR1 and CDR2 (germline): LGHDT, YNNKEL (reference sequence). The CDR3 totals 14 residues. V was pared by 4 bases and J by 6 bases, with 5 bases of the junction left unmatched.

The CDR3, as DNA: TGTGGGTCGACAGAAAACACTGAAGCTTTCTTT. This gives the protein CGSTENTEAFF. J is TRBJ1-1 and V is TRBV28; the D gene is possibly TRBD1 (5 bases). This CDR3 spans 11 amino acids. Germline loops: CDR1 MDHEN, CDR2 SYDVKM.

The V gene is TRBV4-2, the J gene TRBJ2-4; tentatively, D is TRBD1 (6 bases). The V gene lost 2 bases and the J gene lost 0 bases, with 11 bases spanning the gap. CDR3 size: 16 residues. Per the germline V gene, CDR1 is LGHNA and CDR2 is YNFKEQ. CDR3 amino acids: CASSQLTGLAKNIQYF. CDR3 coding DNA: TGTGCCAGCAGCCAACTTACAGGGTTAGCCAAAAACATTCAGTACTTC.

The gene calls are TRBV7-2 and TRBJ2-3; perhaps D is TRBD1 or TRBD2 (5 bases each). Germline V gives CDR1 SGHTA, CDR2 FQGNSA. CDR3 length equals 12 residues. Trimming shortened V by 5 bases and J by 9 bases, and 12 bases separated the two germline ends. This chain's CDR3 is CASSRPGQTQYF. The CDR3 bases are TGTGCCAGCAGCCGGCCGGGGCAAACGCAGTATTTT.

The sample holds many counts of this clonotype. V usage is TRBV29-1 and J usage is TRBJ2-2, with D perhaps TRBD2 (5 bases). CDR1 and CDR2 (germline): SQVTM, ANQGSEA. The CDR3 covers 12 residues. Trimming left V 5 bases short and J 14 bases short, with 18 bases between. The CDR3 sequence is CSVQTRAESLFF. In nucleotides, the CDR3 is TGCAGCGTTCAAACTAGAGCAGAGAGTCTGTTTTTT.

V usage is TRBV6-2 or TRBV6-3 and J usage is TRBJ1-1; 9 nucleotides line up with TRBD1. The CDR3 runs 14 residues. Germline V gene data show CDR1 as MNHEY and CDR2 as SVGEGT. The J segment lost 7 bases and the V segment lost 5 bases, leaving 8 bases of the junction unmatched. CDR3 in amino acids: CASSTPGTGYEAFF. Written as DNA, the CDR3 is TGTGCCAGCAGTACTCCCGGGACAGGGTATGAAGCTTTCTTT.

V is TRBV6-2 or TRBV6-3 and J is TRBJ1-5; D gene unclear. The CDR3 contains 16 residues. CDR1 is MNHEY and CDR2 is SVGEGT in the germline V gene. With 0 bases removed from V and 3 bases from J, the gap between germline ends came to 12 bases. Here the CDR3 DNA reads TGTGCCAGCAGTTACTCGAGTAGACCCGCCAATCAGCCCCAGCATTTT. It yields the protein CASSYSSRPANQPQHF.